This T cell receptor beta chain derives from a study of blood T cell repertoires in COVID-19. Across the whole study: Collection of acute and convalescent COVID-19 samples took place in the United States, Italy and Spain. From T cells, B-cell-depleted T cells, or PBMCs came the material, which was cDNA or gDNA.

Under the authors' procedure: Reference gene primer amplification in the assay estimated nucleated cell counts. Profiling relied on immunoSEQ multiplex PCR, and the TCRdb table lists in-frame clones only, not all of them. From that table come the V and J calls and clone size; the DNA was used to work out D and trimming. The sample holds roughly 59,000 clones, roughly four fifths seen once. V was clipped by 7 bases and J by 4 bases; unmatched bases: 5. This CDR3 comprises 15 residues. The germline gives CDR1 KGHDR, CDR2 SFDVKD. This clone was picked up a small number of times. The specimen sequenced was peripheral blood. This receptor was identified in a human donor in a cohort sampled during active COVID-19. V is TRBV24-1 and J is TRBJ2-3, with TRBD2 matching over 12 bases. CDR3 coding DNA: TGTGCCACCAGCGCTACTAGCGGGAGGCCAGATACGCAGTATTTT. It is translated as CATSATSGRPDTQYF.